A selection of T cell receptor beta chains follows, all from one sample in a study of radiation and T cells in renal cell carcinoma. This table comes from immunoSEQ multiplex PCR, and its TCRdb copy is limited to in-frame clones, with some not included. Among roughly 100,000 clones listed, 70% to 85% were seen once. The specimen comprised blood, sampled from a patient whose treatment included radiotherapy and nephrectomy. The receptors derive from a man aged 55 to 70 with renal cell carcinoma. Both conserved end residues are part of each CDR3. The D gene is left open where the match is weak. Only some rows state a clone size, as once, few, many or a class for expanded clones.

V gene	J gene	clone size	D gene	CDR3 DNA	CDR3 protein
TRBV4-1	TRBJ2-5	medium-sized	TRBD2	TGCGCCAGCAGCCATGAAAACGTAGTAGCGGGAGAGGGGGCCCAGTACTTC	CASSHENVVAGEGAQYF
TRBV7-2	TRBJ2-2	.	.	TGTGCCAGCAGCTTAAGTAGGCTAGTTGGGCCCGGGGAGCTGTTTTTT	CASSLSRLVGPGELFF
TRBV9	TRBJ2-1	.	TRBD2	TGTGCCAGCAGCGTAGAAAGCGGGGGCTCCTACAATGAGCAGTTCTTC	CASSVESGGSYNEQFF
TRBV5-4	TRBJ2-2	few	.	TGTGCCAGCAGCTTGGGAGGGGCGGGGAACACCGGGGAGCTGTTTTTT	CASSLGGAGNTGELFF
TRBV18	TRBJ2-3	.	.	TGTGCCAGCTCACCCTCGGGCCAGCTCACAGATACGCAGTATTTT	CASSPSGQLTDTQYF
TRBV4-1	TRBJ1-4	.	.	TGCGCCAGCAGCCAAGGAAGGGTAGAAAAACTGTTTTTT	CASSQGRVEKLFF
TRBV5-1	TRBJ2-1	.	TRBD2	TGCGCCAGCAGCTTGATGGCGGGAGGTGGCAATGAGCAGTTCTTC	CASSLMAGGGNEQFF
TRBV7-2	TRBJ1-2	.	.	TGTGCCAGCAGCCCCTCGGTGGGGGAAAATGGGGGCTACACCTTC	CASSPSVGENGGYTF
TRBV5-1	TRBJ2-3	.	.	TGCGCCAGCAGCTTAAGACCCAAAAGAGCTCCAGATACGCAGTATTTT	CASSLRPKRAPDTQYF
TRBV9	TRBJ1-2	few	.	TGTGCCAGCAGCGTAGGAACCGGGAACTACTATGGCTACACCTTC	CASSVGTGNYYGYTF
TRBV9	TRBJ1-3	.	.	TGTGCCAGCAGCGTAACTCAGGGGACTTCTGGAAACACCATATATTTT	CASSVTQGTSGNTIYF
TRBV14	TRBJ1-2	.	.	TGTGCCAGCAGCCAAGATGACGGATACTATGGCTACACCTTC	CASSQDDGYYGYTF
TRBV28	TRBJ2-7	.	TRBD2	TGTGCCACAGCGCCTATAGCGGGAGGGCACGAGCAGTACTTC	CATAPIAGGHEQYF
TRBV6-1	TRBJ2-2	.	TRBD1	TGTGCCAGCAGTGAGACGGGACAGGGAGGAACCGGGGAGCTGTTTTTT	CASSETGQGGTGELFF
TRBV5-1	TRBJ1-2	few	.	TGCGCCAGCAGCCTGGACTATGGCTACACCTTC	CASSLDYGYTF
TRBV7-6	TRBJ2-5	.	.	TGTGCCAGCAGCTTAGTGGGGGGGCGGCAGTACCAAGAGACCCAGTACTTC	CASSLVGGRQYQETQYF
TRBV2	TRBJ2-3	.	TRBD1	TGTGCCAGCAGAGACCGGGACAGGGGCACAGATACGCAGTATTTT	CASRDRDRGTDTQYF
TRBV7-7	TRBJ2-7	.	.	TGTGCCAGCAGCTTAGTCCGGGAGAGCGAGCAGTACTTC	CASSLVRESEQYF
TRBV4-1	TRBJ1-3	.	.	TGCGCCAGCAGCCAAGGGAGAGCCCCTGGAAACACCATATATTTT	CASSQGRAPGNTIYF
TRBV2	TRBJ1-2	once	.	TGTGCCAGCAGCGCCGACAGTTCTTCTAACTATGGCTACACCTTC	CASSADSSSNYGYTF
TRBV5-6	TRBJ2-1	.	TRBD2	TGTGCCAGCACCTTTACTAGCGAGTACTACAATGAGCAGTTCTTC	CASTFTSEYYNEQFF
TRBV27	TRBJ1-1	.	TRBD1	TGTGCCAGCAGTTTAGCCACAGGGGGACGTACTGAAGCTTTCTTT	CASSLATGGRTEAFF
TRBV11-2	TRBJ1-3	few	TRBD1	TGTGCCAGCAGCTTTCCTCCAGGGGGAAACGGAAACACCATATATTTT	CASSFPPGGNGNTIYF
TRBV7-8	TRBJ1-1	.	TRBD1	TGTGCCAGCAGCCTTCTCGTGTTGGACAGGGGGGCTGAAGCTTTCTTT	CASSLLVLDRGAEAFF
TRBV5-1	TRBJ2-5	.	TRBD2	TGCGCCAGCAGTTGGACCGGGGGGGAGACCCAGTACTTC	CASSWTGGETQYF
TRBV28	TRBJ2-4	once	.	TGTGCCAGCAGTTTTTCGCGCGCCAAAAACATTCAGTACTTC	CASSFSRAKNIQYF
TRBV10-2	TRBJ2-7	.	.	TGCGCCAGCAGCCCCGACCTAGATCACGAGCAGTACTTC	CASSPDLDHEQYF
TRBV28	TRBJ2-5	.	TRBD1	TGTGCCAGCAGGACGGACAGGGTGGCCCAATCCCAAGAGACCCAGTACTTC	CASRTDRVAQSQETQYF